This T cell receptor beta chain originates from a study of blood T cell repertoires in COVID-19. Study-wide context: Some COVID-19 samples were acute and others convalescent; all came from the United States, Italy and Spain. In each case, the material was cDNA or gDNA derived from T cells, B-cell-depleted T cells, or PBMCs.

Per the authors' pipeline: Nucleated cell counts were estimated from reference gene primer amplification. Clones were sequenced by immunoSEQ multiplex PCR, and TCRdb holds only the in-frame ones, with some missing. The DNA gave D and trimming, while V, J and clone size come from that table. There are roughly 120,000 clones in the sample; approximately 84% occur only once, and roughly 3.5% lies in the top ten. The receptor's source is a man between 35 and 55 years old with acute or convalescent COVID-19. Sequencing was performed on peripheral blood.

The CDR3 reads CAWSRGAVYEQYF. CDR3 bases: TGTGCCTGGAGTCGGGGGGCGGTCTACGAGCAGTACTTC. The chain is built from TRBV30 and TRBJ2-7, with D maybe TRBD2 (7 bases). The germline V and J ends were trimmed by 2 bases and 3 bases, with 11 bases remaining between them. The CDR3 loop spans 13 amino acids. CDR1 and CDR2 from the germline V gene are GTSNPN and SVGIG (reference sequence).